This record concerns one TCR beta chain sequence. Its antigen is still unknown. Relying on iRepertoire HTBI primers and Arm-PCR of CDR3 regions, the team built TCR beta libraries. TCRdb independently ran MiXCR on the multiplex PCR reads; one entry per CDR3 protein. The sample yields around 460,000 distinct CDR3 sequences, 14% seen once. Time point reported: newly diagnosed GD, antithyroid drugs for less than 3 months. There was RNA extracted from PBMCs, and the TCR library was made from it. Germline V gives CDR1 MDHEN, CDR2 SYDVKM. Deletions cut 3 bases from V and 3 bases from J, with 7 bases between. This CDR3 has 13 amino acids. The data belong to a study of regulatory T cells in long-lasting Graves disease. Study-wide results and limits: Persistent cases favored TRBV28, TRBJ1-2 and TRBJ2-5. Lower TCR diversity was seen in persistent Graves' patients than in newly diagnosed ones.

The same sample was also studied in work on T cells in Graves' hyperthyroidism and ophthalmopathy. As that report states: RT-PCR in the first round (using the HTBI primer set) targeted the TCR CDR3.

The sequence came from a woman in her 50s with Graves disease. Source: peripheral blood mononuclear cells (PBMCs), taken at new diagnosis, from a patient treated with antithyroid drugs. This chain connects TRBV28 to TRBJ2-3; D possibly uses TRBD1 or TRBD2 (5 bases each). As DNA, the CDR3 is TGTGCCAGCAGTTTCAGGGAGACAGATACGCAGTATTTT. Protein: CASSFRETDTQYF.